Presented here are 9 T cell receptor beta chains from one specimen sequenced in a study of cytomegalovirus exposure and HLA in healthy donors. With 60 Vbeta and 13 Jbeta primers, the PCR was carried out. The table came from immunoSEQ multiplex PCR; TCRdb's copy has only in-frame clones and leaves some out. The sample consists of some 200,000 clones, approximately 70% of them appearing once. Sample: PBMCs. Receptors originate from a man aged 35 to 55 in good health and CMV-seropositive.

V and J are TRBV6-5 and TRBJ1-6, with a possible D match to TRBD1 (6 bases). V was clipped by 6 bases and J by 5 bases, with 11 bases between them. Germline assignment: CDR1 MNHEY and CDR2 SVGAGI. This CDR3 contains 14 residues. The CDR3 DNA follows: TGTGCCAGCAGCTACCGGGACAATAATTCACCCCTCCACTTT. Protein: CASSYRDNNSPLHF.

This clone was seen a few times. This chain uses TRBV11-2 with TRBJ1-2; the match to TRBD1 covers 7 bases. V dropped 6 bases and J dropped 1; count of bases not matched to a gene: 8. The germline gives CDR1 SGHAT, CDR2 FQNNGV. The CDR3 sequence is 15 residues long. The CDR3 sequence: CASSFRGRGNYGYTF. CDR3 sequence (DNA): TGTGCCAGCAGTTTTAGGGGGCGCGGTAACTATGGCTACACCTTC.

The chain combines TRBV19 with TRBJ1-6, with D uncertain. Germline V lookup: CDR1 LNHDA, CDR2 SQIVND (reference sequence). Trimming took off 7 bases at V and 6 bases at J, with 16 bases between the two ends. The CDR3 contains 15 residues. The CDR3 bases are TGTGCCAGTAACCCACAGCCGAGCAGTAATTCACCCCTCCACTTT. This translates into CASNPQPSSNSPLHF.

J is TRBJ1-5 and V is TRBV6-6; 8 bases align to TRBD1. The germline V gene has CDR1 MNHNY and CDR2 SVGAGI (reference sequence). V lost 6 bases and J lost 0; bases outside the gene matches: 7. CDR3 length: 16 residues. Here the CDR3 DNA reads TGTGCCAGCAGCCCTACAGGGGGTAATAGCAATCAGCCCCAGCATTTT. Its translation is CASSPTGGNSNQPQHF.

The chain recombines TRBV11-1 with TRBJ1-6, with 10 bases identical to TRBD1. The germline V gene encodes CDR1 SGHAT and CDR2 FQDESV (reference sequence). The CDR3 has 15 residues. Unmatched junction bases numbered 7, after V lost 5 bases and J lost 9 bases. CDR3 sequence (DNA): TGTGCCAGCAGCCCCGACAGGGGGCGCTTTTCACCCCTCCACTTT. Translated, it gives CASSPDRGRFSPLHF.

The gene calls are TRBV7-2 and TRBJ2-3; TRBD2 aligns across 9 bases. Per germline, CDR1 SGHTA and CDR2 FQGNSA. This CDR3 has 15 amino acids. V was clipped by 3 bases and J by 0 bases; unmatched bases: 1. The CDR3 region has the DNA TGTGCCAGCAGCTTGGCGGGGGGGAGCACAGATACGCAGTATTTT. This encodes CASSLAGGSTDTQYF.

The V and J genes are TRBV25-1 and TRBJ2-5, with TRBD1 as a possible D gene (5 bases). The CDR3 runs 16 residues. Germline assignment: CDR1 MGHDK and CDR2 SYGVNS. The V gene lost 2 bases and the J gene lost 0 bases, with 13 bases spanning the gap. CDR3 nucleotide sequence: TGTGCCAGCAGTGAAACTGCAGGGCTGTACCAAGAGACCCAGTACTTC. Amino acid sequence: CASSETAGLYQETQYF.

This chain joins TRBV7-2 and TRBJ1-1; TRBD1 agrees at 7 bases. V lost 4 bases, J lost 4 bases, and 15 bases stayed unmatched. Germline V gives CDR1 SGHTA, CDR2 FQGNSA. This CDR3 spans 17 amino acids. CDR3 nucleotides: TGTGCCAGCAGCTCCTCACGGAACCGACAGGGAGGCACTGAAGCTTTCTTT. This codes for CASSSSRNRQGGTEAFF.

The rearrangement uses TRBV7-2 and TRBJ1-5; 8 nucleotides align to TRBD1. The CDR3 length is 15 residues. The germline V gene has CDR1 SGHTA and CDR2 FQGNSA. Trimming at V came to 5 bases and at J to 5 bases, leaving 8 bases not matched to a gene. CDR3 coding DNA: TGTGCCAGCAGCGCTCCGGGACAGGACCATCAGCCCCAGCATTTT. Protein: CASSAPGQDHQPQHF.